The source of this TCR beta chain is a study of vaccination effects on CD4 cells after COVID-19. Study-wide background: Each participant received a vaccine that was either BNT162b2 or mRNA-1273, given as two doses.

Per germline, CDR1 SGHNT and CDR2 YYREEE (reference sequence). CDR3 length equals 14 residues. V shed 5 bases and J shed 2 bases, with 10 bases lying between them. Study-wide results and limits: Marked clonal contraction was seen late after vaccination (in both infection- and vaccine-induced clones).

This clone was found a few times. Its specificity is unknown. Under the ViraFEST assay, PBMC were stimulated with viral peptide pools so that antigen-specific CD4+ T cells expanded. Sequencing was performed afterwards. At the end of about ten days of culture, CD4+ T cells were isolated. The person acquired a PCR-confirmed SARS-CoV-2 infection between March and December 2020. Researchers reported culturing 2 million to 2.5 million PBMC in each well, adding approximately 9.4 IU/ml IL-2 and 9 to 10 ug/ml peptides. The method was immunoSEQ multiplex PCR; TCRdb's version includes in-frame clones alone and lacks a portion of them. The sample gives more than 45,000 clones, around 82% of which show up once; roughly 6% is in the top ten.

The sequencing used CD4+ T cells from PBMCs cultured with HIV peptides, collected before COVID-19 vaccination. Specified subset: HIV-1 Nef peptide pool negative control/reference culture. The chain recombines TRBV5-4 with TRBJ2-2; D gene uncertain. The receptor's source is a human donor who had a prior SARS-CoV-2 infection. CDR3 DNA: TGTGCCAGCAGGTCAGATCTCAACACCGGGGAGCTGTTTTTT. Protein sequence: CASRSDLNTGELFF.